A few counts support the clone carrying this T cell receptor (beta chain). Its matching antigen is unknown. Measured with immunoSEQ multiplex PCR; TCRdb has only the in-frame clones, and not every one. The table includes 150,000 to 200,000 clones, about 90% detected once. The data belong to a study of cytomegalovirus exposure and HLA in healthy donors. Study-wide results and caveats: Per published reports, the classifier diagnosed cytomegalovirus status with high specificity and sensitivity. The study flagged fewer than 200 TCR beta chains as cytomegalovirus-associated. In the 120 validation repertoires, more than 85% of cluster scores exceeded 0, per a later analysis.

The CDR3 is made up of 15 amino acids. The V gene lost 5 bases and the J gene lost 4 bases, with 14 bases spanning the gap. CDR1 is MDHEN and CDR2 is SYDVKM in the germline V gene. The chain combines TRBV28 with TRBJ2-2; possibly TRBD2 for D (5 bases). The receptor was derived from a young woman in good health and CMV-seropositive. Specimen: PBMCs. The CDR3 here is CASSVRAGGTGELFF. DNA of the CDR3: TGTGCCAGCAGTGTGCGGGCGGGTGGCACCGGGGAGCTGTTTTTT.